The source of this T cell receptor (beta chain) is a study of spatial heterogeneity in lung cancer. Study as a whole: The average count in raw reads for each unique TCR and UMI combination exceeded eight appearances.

TCRdb redid the calling of the 5' RACE reads with MiXCR, one entry per CDR3 protein. Among 50,000 to 75,000 distinct CDR3 sequences listed, around 6% were seen once. This clonotype was observed at least ten times. Regarding time point: sample taken at primary tumor resection. Samples were obtained from some 72 donors, all untreated early-stage non-small cell lung cancer patients. In each case, whole RNA from tumor, nontumor lung or frozen PBMC was sequenced unsorted. Sequencing used PBMCs, obtained at surgery. The sequence derives from a female donor with early-stage non-small cell lung cancer.

Written as DNA, the CDR3 is TGTGCCAGCAGTTACTCGACTTGGCAGGGAGTAAGCTATAGCAATCAGCCCCAGCATTTT. Translating gives CASSYSTWQGVSYSNQPQHF. The V and J genes are TRBV6-2 or TRBV6-3 and TRBJ1-5; the D gene is possibly TRBD1 (5 bases). The CDR3 is 20 residues long. CDR1 and CDR2 (germline): MNHEY, SVGEGT. The germline V and J ends were trimmed by 0 bases and 0 bases, with 21 bases remaining between them.